The 17 T cell receptor beta chains below come from one sample, sequenced in a study of blood T cell repertoires in COVID-19. This table comes from immunoSEQ multiplex PCR, and its TCRdb copy is limited to in-frame clones, with some not included. Among more than 90,000 clones listed, roughly 85% were seen once. Source material: peripheral blood. The receptors come from a man aged 35-49 years with acute or convalescent COVID-19.

The V gene is TRBV12-3 or TRBV12-4, the J gene TRBJ1-1, with D maybe TRBD1 (5 bases). V lost 5 bases and J 8 bases, leaving 15 bases between the germline ends. The CDR3 runs to 13 residues. CDR3 in amino acids: CASSPNHRTEAFF. CDR3 DNA sequence: TGTGCCAGCAGTCCAAACCACAGGACAGAAGCTTTCTTT.

V is TRBV7-3 and J is TRBJ2-2; 15 nucleotides match TRBD2. CDR3 length equals 19 residues. Unmatched junction bases numbered 9, after V lost 5 bases and J lost 2 bases. CDR1 SGHTA and CDR2 FQGTGA come from the germline V gene. The CDR3 DNA reads as TGTGCCAGCAGCCTCTTGGGACTAGCGGGAGGATCTAACACCGGGGAGCTGTTTTTT. Translating gives CASSLLGLAGGSNTGELFF. Full variable domain (outside the CDR3, taken from reference TRBV7-3 and TRBJ2-2): GAGVSQTPSNKVTEKGKYVELRCDPISGHTALYWYRQSLGQGPEFLIYFQGTGAADDSGLPNDRFFAVRPEGSVSTLKIQRTERGDSAVYLCASSLLGLAGGSNTGELFFGEGSRLTVL.

This clone was seen just once. V gene TRBV11-1 combines with J gene TRBJ2-5; 10 bases match TRBD2. V lost 5 bases to trimming and J lost 4 bases; unmatched junction nucleotides: 1. The CDR3 sequence is 13 residues long. The germline gives CDR1 SGHAT, CDR2 FQDESV (reference sequence). CDR3 sequence (DNA): TGTGCCAGCAGCCGACTAGCGGGAGAGACCCAGTACTTC. Translated: CASSRLAGETQYF.

This chain uses TRBV6-2 or TRBV6-3 with TRBJ1-1; 10 bases agree with TRBD1. This CDR3 is built from 16 residues. The V gene's germline CDR1 is MNHEY and CDR2 SVGEGT. Trimming took 6 bases from V and 2 from J; bases not matched to a gene: 9. CDR3 amino acids: CASSSTRTGGNTEAFF. The CDR3 nucleotides are TGTGCCAGCAGCTCAACCCGGACAGGGGGTAACACTGAAGCTTTCTTT.

The rearrangement uses TRBV5-1 and TRBJ2-5; 9 bases map to TRBD1. This CDR3 region has 14 residues. V was clipped by 4 bases and J by 5 bases; unmatched bases: 6. In germline, CDR1 is SGHRS, CDR2 YFSETQ. CDR3 protein: CASSGTGGGETQYF. Written as DNA, the CDR3 is TGCGCCAGCAGCGGAACAGGGGGCGGCGAGACCCAGTACTTC.

The rearrangement uses TRBV6-6 and TRBJ2-7; D might be TRBD2 (6 bases). The CDR3 is 14 residues long. CDR1 and CDR2 from the germline V gene are MNHNY and SVGAGI (reference sequence). Trimming left V 7 bases short and J 1 base short, with 14 bases between. CDR3 amino acids: CASNLSGTSYEQYF. The CDR3 region has the DNA TGTGCCAGCAACCTCTCCGGGACTTCCTACGAGCAGTACTTC.

The chain is built from TRBV6-5 and TRBJ1-5; D remains unclear. Trimming stripped 6 bases from V and 4 bases from J, with 16 bases between. The CDR3 consists of 15 residues. CDR1 and CDR2 from the germline V gene are MNHEY and SVGAGI. This CDR3 reads CASRRTGGGNQPQHF. CDR3 in DNA: TGTGCCAGCAGACGTACGGGCGGCGGGAATCAGCCCCAGCATTTT.

The J gene is TRBJ2-2, the V gene TRBV4-1; 15 nucleotides agree with TRBD2. CDR1 and CDR2 (germline): MGHRA, YSYEKL. The CDR3 contains 17 residues. With V trimmed by 5 bases and J by 7 bases, 8 bases remained unmatched. The CDR3 loop reads CASSFRTSGRARGELFF. The CDR3, as DNA: TGCGCCAGCAGCTTCCGGACTAGCGGGAGGGCCCGCGGGGAGCTGTTTTTT.

CDR3: CASSHRDRGPGNTIYF. As DNA, the CDR3 is TGTGCCAGCAGCCATAGAGACAGGGGTCCTGGAAACACCATATATTTT. The V gene is TRBV4-2, the J gene TRBJ1-3; 8 bases line up with TRBD1. Germline assignment: CDR1 LGHNA and CDR2 YNFKEQ. CDR3 length equals 16 residues. V shed 3 bases, J shed 2 bases, and the junction held 6 bases outside the gene matches.

This chain joins TRBV19 and TRBJ1-1; D is possibly TRBD1 (6 bases). There are 15 residues in the CDR3. Germline V lookup: CDR1 LNHDA, CDR2 SQIVND (reference sequence). V was trimmed by 5 bases and J by 1 base, leaving 14 bases between them. In DNA, the CDR3 is TGTGCCAGTAGTCCCGGTCTACAGGGGAACACTGAAGCTTTCTTT. It yields the protein CASSPGLQGNTEAFF. The full variable domain, in which reference TRBV19 and TRBJ1-1 provide the parts outside the CDR3, is DGGITQSPKYLFRKEGQNVTLSCEQNLNHDAMYWYRQDPGQGLRLIYYSQIVNDFQKGDIAEGYSVSREKKESFPLTVTSAQKNPTAFYLCASSPGLQGNTEAFFGQGTRLTVV.

J is TRBJ2-2 and V is TRBV4-2; 11 positions match TRBD2. The CDR3 spans 15 residues. V gave up 3 bases and J gave up 4 bases; unmatched junction bases: 1. Germline CDR1 LGHNA, CDR2 YNFKEQ. The CDR3 DNA sequence: TGTGCCAGCAGCCACGGACTAGCGGGCACCGGGGAGCTGTTTTTT. Its protein is CASSHGLAGTGELFF.

V gene TRBV6-5 combines with J gene TRBJ1-4; TRBD1 agrees at 9 bases. The CDR3 is 13 amino acids. Per the germline V gene, CDR1 is MNHEY and CDR2 is SVGAGI. After removal of 8 bases from V and 6 bases from J, the junction contained 4 bases not matched to a gene. CDR3: CASERDRDEKLFF. CDR3 DNA sequence: TGTGCCAGCGAAAGGGACAGGGATGAAAAACTGTTTTTT.

This chain uses TRBV28 with TRBJ1-1, with D possibly matching TRBD1 (5 bases). Germline V lookup: CDR1 MDHEN, CDR2 SYDVKM. The CDR3 loop spans 15 amino acids. V lost 3 bases to trimming and J lost 2 bases, with 13 bases between them. The CDR3 here is CASSFTQGTNTEAFF. The CDR3 nucleotides are TGTGCCAGCAGTTTTACGCAGGGAACCAACACTGAAGCTTTCTTT.

V usage is TRBV7-9 and J usage is TRBJ2-2; a weak D match, TRBD1 (5 bases). CDR1 is SEHNR and CDR2 is FQNEAQ in the germline V gene (reference sequence). This CDR3 is built from 15 residues. V was shortened by 5 bases and J by 1 base, with 11 bases between the two germline ends. The CDR3 nucleotides read TGTGCCAGCAGCCCCCCGACAGAGAACACCGGGGAGCTGTTTTTT. Protein product: CASSPPTENTGELFF.

The chain has TRBV6-5 and TRBJ2-7; possibly TRBD1 for D (5 bases). V gave up 6 bases and J gave up 9 bases, with 21 bases separating them. This CDR3 is 14 amino acids long. The germline V gene has CDR1 MNHEY and CDR2 SVGAGI. CDR3 amino acids: CASSLYGHLRGQYF. CDR3 DNA: TGTGCCAGCAGCCTCTACGGACACCTCCGCGGGCAGTACTTC.

The sample holds a few counts of this clone. The chain is built from TRBV28 and TRBJ2-7, with 8 nucleotides matching TRBD1. The CDR3 loop spans 15 amino acids. The J segment lost 6 bases and the V segment lost 8 bases, leaving 15 bases of the junction unmatched. Germline assignment: CDR1 MDHEN and CDR2 SYDVKM. The CDR3 here is CASVPPAGGYGEQYF. The CDR3 coding sequence is TGTGCCAGCGTACCCCCGGCAGGGGGCTATGGCGAGCAGTACTTC.

The chain recombines TRBV27 with TRBJ1-5; 7 nucleotides match TRBD1. With V trimmed by 4 bases and J by 3 bases, 9 bases remained unmatched. CDR3 length: 16 residues. The germline gives CDR1 MNHEY, CDR2 SMNVEV (reference sequence). The CDR3 sequence is CASSSYRDRHNQPQHF. CDR3 in DNA: TGTGCCAGCAGTTCCTACCGGGACAGACACAATCAGCCCCAGCATTTT.